Following are 24 T cell receptor beta chains from one sample sequenced in a study of regulatory T cells in long-lasting Graves disease. Regarding time point: newly diagnosed GD, antithyroid drugs for less than 3 months. RNA from PBMCs was the source of the TCR library. TCR beta libraries were built with iRepertoire HTBI primers and Arm-PCR of CDR3 regions. TCRdb passed the multiplex PCR reads through MiXCR, listing each CDR3 protein once. The profile covers about 500,000 distinct CDR3 sequences, with about 17% appearing a single time and roughly an eighth taken by the ten largest. The data were also submitted as part of a second study, on T cells in Graves' hyperthyroidism and ophthalmopathy.

Source: peripheral blood mononuclear cells (PBMCs), taken at new diagnosis, from a patient treated with antithyroid drugs. The receptors come from a man aged 35 to 55 with Graves disease.

In this sample, this clonotype turned up a few times. The rearrangement joins TRBV5-1 to TRBJ1-3; D is ambiguous. The CDR3 consists of 15 residues. CDR1 and CDR2 (germline): SGHRS, YFSETQ. V was clipped by 4 bases and J by 0 bases, with 11 bases between them. CDR3 sequence reads: CASSPGWASGNTIYF. The CDR3 region has the DNA TGCGCCAGCAGCCCAGGCTGGGCCTCTGGAAACACCATATATTTT.

The sample holds many counts of this clonotype. The chain uses TRBV12-3 or TRBV12-4 and TRBJ2-1; the match to TRBD1 covers 7 bases. There are 13 residues in the CDR3. V lost 5 bases, J lost 9 bases, and 7 bases stayed unmatched. The CDR3 protein is CASSRQGLGEQFF. In DNA, the CDR3 is TGTGCCAGCAGTCGACAGGGTCTGGGTGAGCAGTTCTTC.

This clonotype occurred many times. V gene TRBV12-3 or TRBV12-4 combines with J gene TRBJ2-7; 9 bases agree with TRBD2. V lost 10 bases and J lost 4; bases outside the gene matches: 8. The CDR3 spans 13 residues. The CDR3: CATMRAGGYEQYF. The CDR3 nucleotides read TGTGCCACGATGAGAGCGGGGGGTTACGAGCAGTACTTC.

This clonotype was counted at least ten times. The genes are TRBV20-1 and TRBJ2-7, with 7 positions matching TRBD2. Germline V gene sequence: CDR1 DFQATT, CDR2 SNEGSKA (reference sequence). Trimming cost V 0 bases and J 4 bases; bases outside gene matches: 0. The CDR3 runs 12 residues. As DNA, the CDR3 is TGCAGTGCTAGAGAGCGGGAGTACGAGCAGTACTTC. Protein: CSAREREYEQYF.

On this clonotype itself: A read error is possible here, since a much larger clone lies one base away. The chain is built from TRBV4-2 and TRBJ2-7, with D maybe TRBD1 (6 bases). The CDR3 runs to 13 residues. Germline V lookup: CDR1 LGHNA, CDR2 YNFKEQ. Trimming stripped 2 bases from V and 3 bases from J, with 8 bases between. The CDR3 is CASSQQGFYEQYF. The CDR3 DNA reads TGTGCCAGCAGCCAACAGGGGTTCTACGAGCAGTACTTC.

This clonotype was observed at least ten times. The chain carries TRBV12-3 or TRBV12-4 and TRBJ2-5, with 8 nucleotides matching TRBD1. V was pared by 0 bases and J by 1 base, with 1 base of the junction left unmatched. The CDR3 contains 15 residues. This chain's CDR3 is CASSLAQGAQETQYF. CDR3 coding DNA: TGTGCCAGCAGTTTAGCGCAGGGGGCCCAAGAGACCCAGTACTTC.

This clonotype was detected ten times or more. The chain recombines TRBV11-2 with TRBJ2-3, with D uncertain. The CDR3 consists of 16 residues. CDR1 is SGHAT and CDR2 is FQNNGV in the germline V gene. V was cut by 1 base and J by 1 base, with 12 bases left in between. In DNA, the CDR3 is TGTGCCAGCAGCTTAGTCCCCGACCGGGGCACAGATACGCAGTATTTT. It codes for CASSLVPDRGTDTQYF.

This clonotype was picked up many times. The rearrangement links TRBV20-1 to TRBJ2-3; 9 nucleotides match TRBD2. CDR1 and CDR2 from the germline V gene are DFQATT and SNEGSKA (reference sequence). This CDR3 has 14 residues. Losses at the gene ends were 5 bases for V and 2 bases for J; bases not matched to a gene: 5. The CDR3 DNA reads as TGCAGTGCTGCCGGGACTAGCAACACAGATACGCAGTATTTT. This translates into CSAAGTSNTDTQYF.

This clonotype came up many times. The chain links TRBV20-1 to TRBJ2-7, with D perhaps TRBD2 (5 bases). Germline CDR1 reads DFQATT; CDR2 reads SNEGSKA (reference sequence). This CDR3 region has 14 residues. Trimming took off 0 bases at V and 2 bases at J, with 11 bases between the two ends. The CDR3 region is CSARDYSVTYEQYF. CDR3 DNA: TGCAGTGCTAGAGATTATAGCGTTACCTACGAGCAGTACTTC.

The gene calls are TRBV7-8 and TRBJ1-2, with TRBD1 identical over 10 bases. J lost 2 bases, V lost 5 bases, and 5 bases had no gene match. The CDR3 has 15 residues. The germline gives CDR1 SGHVS, CDR2 FQNEAQ. The CDR3 bases are TGTGCCAGCAGCATGACAGGGGGCGTAAACTATGGCTACACCTTC. This encodes CASSMTGGVNYGYTF.

A remark on this clonotype: Just one base apart from a much larger clone, this may be a read error. The V gene is TRBV7-9, the J gene TRBJ2-1, with TRBD1 identical over 8 bases. The V and J ends lost 5 bases and 16 bases, in that order; junction bases with no gene match: 10. There are 12 residues in the CDR3. Looked up from germline, CDR1 is SEHNR and CDR2 is FQNEAQ (reference sequence). CDR3: CASSLSGDRGFF. The DNA of the CDR3 is TGTGCCAGCAGCCTAAGCGGAGACAGGGGATTCTTC.

The chain uses TRBV3-1 and TRBJ2-3, with 11 bases identical to TRBD2. This CDR3 region has 17 residues. Looked up from germline, CDR1 is LGHDT and CDR2 is YNNKEL (reference sequence). V shed 4 bases, J shed 3 bases, and the junction held 9 bases outside the gene matches. The CDR3 protein is CASSPRLAGGGTDTQYF. The CDR3 DNA reads TGTGCCAGCAGCCCACGGCTAGCGGGAGGAGGGACAGATACGCAGTATTTT.

The gene calls are TRBV2 and TRBJ1-5; 9 nucleotides agree with TRBD1. Germline V gene data show CDR1 as SNHLY and CDR2 as FYNNEI. V dropped 6 bases and J dropped 4; count of bases not matched to a gene: 4. CDR3 length equals 14 residues. The CDR3 protein is CASRAGTGNQPQHF. The DNA for the CDR3 is TGTGCCAGCAGAGCCGGGACAGGGAATCAGCCCCAGCATTTT.

There are many counts of this clonotype. The chain joins TRBV7-2 to TRBJ2-1; TRBD2 aligns across 10 bases. CDR1 is SGHTA, CDR2 FQGNSA, per germline. Trimming cost V 1 base and J 9 bases; bases outside gene matches: 6. CDR3 length: 15 residues. As DNA, the CDR3 is TGTGCCAGCAGCTTAGTGGCTAGCGGGAGAAGTGAGCAGTTCTTC. Its protein product is CASSLVASGRSEQFF.

This clonotype appeared a few times. This rearrangement joins TRBV24-1 to TRBJ2-1; 12 bases map to TRBD2. Germline-derived CDR1 and CDR2 are KGHDR and SFDVKD. The CDR3 sequence is 16 residues long. With V trimmed by 4 bases and J by 6 bases, 6 bases remained unmatched. CDR3 residues: CATSDRGLAGTNEQFF. DNA of the CDR3: TGTGCCACCAGTGACCGCGGACTAGCGGGGACCAATGAGCAGTTCTTC.

This clonotype was counted many times. The chain is built from TRBV6-1 and TRBJ1-1, with no clear D. With 5 bases removed from V and 1 base from J, the gap between germline ends came to 14 bases. This CDR3 contains 15 residues. The germline V gene encodes CDR1 MNHNS and CDR2 SASEGT. DNA of the CDR3: TGTGCCAGCAGTAATCCGGGAGGGAAGAACACTGAAGCTTTCTTT. It codes for CASSNPGGKNTEAFF.

A few counts support this clonotype. This sequence joins TRBV7-8 and TRBJ1-5; a possible D gene is TRBD1 (5 bases). Looked up from germline, CDR1 is SGHVS and CDR2 is FQNEAQ. V dropped 5 bases and J dropped 2 bases, with 16 bases sitting between them. This CDR3 contains 16 residues. This CDR3 is CASSPMGGGGNQPQHF. DNA for the CDR3: TGTGCCAGCAGCCCAATGGGGGGGGGGGGCAATCAGCCCCAGCATTTT.

This clonotype was observed at least ten times. The chain couples TRBV27 to TRBJ1-5; perhaps TRBD1 as D (6 bases). This CDR3 region has 15 residues. Germline CDR1 is MNHEY and CDR2 is SMNVEV (reference sequence). V dropped 2 bases and J dropped 7 bases, with 15 bases sitting between them. DNA for the CDR3: TGTGCCAGCAGTTTAACAGGGCAAGGAGTACAGCCCCAGCATTTT. Encoded protein: CASSLTGQGVQPQHF.

This clonotype has a count of ten or more. CDR3: CSARDTSGSRREQFF. The DNA of the CDR3 is TGCAGTGCTAGAGACACTAGCGGGAGTAGGCGTGAGCAGTTCTTC. This chain links TRBV20-1 with TRBJ2-1; 11 bases are shared with TRBD2. The CDR3 has 15 residues. The J segment lost 9 bases and the V segment lost 0 bases, leaving 7 bases of the junction unmatched. The germline V gene encodes CDR1 DFQATT and CDR2 SNEGSKA (reference sequence).

The table lists this clonotype with many counts. The rearrangement links TRBV7-2 to TRBJ2-3; 9 nucleotides agree with TRBD1. Trimming cost V 5 bases and J 5 bases; bases outside gene matches: 2. Germline values: CDR1 SGHTA, CDR2 FQGNSA. There are 13 residues in the CDR3. Written as DNA, the CDR3 is TGTGCCAGCAGCACAGGGGGCTTAGATACGCAGTATTTT. Its translation is CASSTGGLDTQYF.

This chain links TRBV5-1 with TRBJ2-1, with D perhaps matching TRBD1 (5 bases). The germline V gene has CDR1 SGHRS and CDR2 YFSETQ. The CDR3 consists of 13 residues. The V end lost 1 base, the J end lost 8 bases, and 10 bases lay between the germline ends. In DNA, the CDR3 is TGCGCCAGCAGCTTGAAGGGGAACTATGAGCAGTTCTTC. Translated: CASSLKGNYEQFF.

This clonotype was counted ten times or more. The rearrangement links TRBV3-1 to TRBJ1-2; D is possibly TRBD1 (5 bases). Per germline, CDR1 LGHDT and CDR2 YNNKEL (reference sequence). This CDR3 has 14 amino acids. V was pared by 1 base and J by 6 bases, with 12 bases between. The CDR3: CASSQGRQGHGYTF. CDR3 in DNA: TGTGCCAGCAGCCAAGGTCGGCAGGGTCATGGCTACACCTTC.

V and J are TRBV5-1 and TRBJ2-7; 15 positions agree with TRBD2. After removal of 3 bases from V and 1 base from J, the junction contained 8 bases not matched to a gene. From germline, CDR1 is SGHRS and CDR2 YFSETQ. CDR3 length: 18 residues. The CDR3 region is CASSYGTSGRRYSYEQYF. CDR3 bases: TGCGCCAGCAGCTACGGGACTAGCGGGAGGAGGTATTCCTACGAGCAGTACTTC.

This clonotype was seen repeatedly, ten times or more. The V and J genes are TRBV6-1 and TRBJ2-7; D is unclear. Germline V CDR1 and CDR2: MNHNS, SASEGT. Trimming removed 7 bases at V and 2 bases at J, with 15 bases between. CDR3 length: 14 residues. In nucleotides, the CDR3 is TGTGCCAGCAACCAACCGGGTCCCGCCTACGAGCAGTACTTC. Residues: CASNQPGPAYEQYF.